The subject of this entry is one T cell receptor beta chain. These data are taken from a study of neoadjuvant anti-PD-1 for oral cavity cancer. Study summary: Nivolumab at 3 mg/kg was mostly given biweekly, three to four doses, pre-surgery. Patients without progression got a fourth dose around day 43.

Time point reported: after neoadjuvant nivolumab, at surgical resection. Tumor libraries mostly used about 4.8 ug genomic DNA, two replicates each. Method: immunoSEQ multiplex PCR; TCRdb's copy keeps in-frame clones and lacks some. Among more than 30,000 clones, more than 35% were seen once, and the ten largest hold about 16%. The V gene end was trimmed by 4 bases and the J gene end by 8 bases; junction bases not matched to a gene: 5. The CDR3 runs 14 residues. CDR1 and CDR2 from the germline V gene are SGDLS and YYNGEE. The chain joins TRBV9 to TRBJ2-1; 11 positions agree with TRBD2. The sequencing here drew on tumor tissue, taken after nivolumab (anti-PD-1) treatment. The sequence was obtained from a person between 40 and 85 years old with oral cavity squamous cell carcinoma. CDR3 DNA sequence: TGTGCCAGCAGCTTGGGACTAGCGGCCTATGAGCAGTTCTTC. It encodes CASSLGLAAYEQFF.